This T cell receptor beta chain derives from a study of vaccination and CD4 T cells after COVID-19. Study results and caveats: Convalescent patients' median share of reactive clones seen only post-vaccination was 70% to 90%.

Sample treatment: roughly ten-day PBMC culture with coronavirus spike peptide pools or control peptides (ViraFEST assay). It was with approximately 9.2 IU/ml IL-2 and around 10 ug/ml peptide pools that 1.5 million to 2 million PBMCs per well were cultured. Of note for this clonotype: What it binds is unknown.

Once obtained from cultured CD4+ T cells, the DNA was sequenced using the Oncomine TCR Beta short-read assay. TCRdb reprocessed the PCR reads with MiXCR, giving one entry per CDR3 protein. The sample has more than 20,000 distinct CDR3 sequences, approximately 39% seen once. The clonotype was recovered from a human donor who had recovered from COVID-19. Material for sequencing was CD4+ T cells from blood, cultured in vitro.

The CDR3 DNA reads TGTGCCAGCAGCTTCGTAGCGGGAGGCACAGATACGCAGTATTTT. It specifies CASSFVAGGTDTQYF. The V call is TRBV7-6, the J call TRBJ2-3, with 9 bases identical to TRBD2. CDR3 size: 15 residues. CDR1 is SGHVS, CDR2 FNYEAQ, per germline. V was clipped by 3 bases and J by 1 base; unmatched bases: 2. Full variable domain (rest looked up from reference TRBV7-6 and TRBJ2-3): GAGVSQSPRYKVTKRGQDVALRCDPISGHVSLYWYRQALGQGPEFLTYFNYEAQQDKSGLPNDRFSAERPEGSISTLTIQRTEQRDSAMYRCASSFVAGGTDTQYFGPGTRLTVL.